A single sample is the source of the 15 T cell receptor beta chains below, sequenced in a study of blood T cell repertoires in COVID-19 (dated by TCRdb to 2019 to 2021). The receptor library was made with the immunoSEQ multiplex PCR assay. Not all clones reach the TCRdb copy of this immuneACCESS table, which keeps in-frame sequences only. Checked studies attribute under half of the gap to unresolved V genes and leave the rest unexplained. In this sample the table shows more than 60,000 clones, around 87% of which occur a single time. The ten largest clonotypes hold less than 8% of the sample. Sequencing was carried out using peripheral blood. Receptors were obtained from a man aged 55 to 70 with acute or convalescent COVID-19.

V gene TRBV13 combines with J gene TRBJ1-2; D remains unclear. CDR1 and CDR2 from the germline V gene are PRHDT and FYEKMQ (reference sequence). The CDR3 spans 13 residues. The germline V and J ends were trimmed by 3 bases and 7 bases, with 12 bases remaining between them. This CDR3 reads CASSFQDGGGYTF. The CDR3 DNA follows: TGTGCCAGCAGCTTCCAGGATGGAGGTGGCTACACCTTC.

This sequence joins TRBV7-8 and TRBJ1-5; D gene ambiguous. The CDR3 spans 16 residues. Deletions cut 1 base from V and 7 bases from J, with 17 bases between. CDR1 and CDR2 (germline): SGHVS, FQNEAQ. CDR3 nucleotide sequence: TGTGCCAGCAGCTTAGGGATCCAACAGAGTACGCAGCCCCAGCATTTT. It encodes CASSLGIQQSTQPQHF.

CDR3 DNA sequence: TGTGCCAGCAGCTCCGGACTAGCGGTTGGCAATGAGCAGTTCTTC. Translating it yields CASSSGLAVGNEQFF. The chain has TRBV5-6 and TRBJ2-1, with 10 bases fitting TRBD2. This CDR3 has 15 residues. Trimming removed 3 bases from V and 6 bases from J; junction bases left unmatched: 6. Germline assignment: CDR1 SGHDT and CDR2 YYEEEE. Based on the CDR3 plus reference TRBV5-6 and TRBJ2-1, the full variable domain is DAGVTQSPTHLIKTRGQQVTLRCSPKSGHDTVSWYQQALGQGPQFIFQYYEEEERQRGNFPDRFSGHQFPNYSSELNVNALLLGDSALYLCASSSGLAVGNEQFFGPGTRLTVL.

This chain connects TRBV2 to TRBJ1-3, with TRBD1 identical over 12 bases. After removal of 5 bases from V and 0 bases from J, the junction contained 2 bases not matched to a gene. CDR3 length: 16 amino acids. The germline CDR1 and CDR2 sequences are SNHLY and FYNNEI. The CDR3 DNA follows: TGTGCCAGCAGTCGGGACAGGGGGCCCTCTGGAAACACCATATATTTT. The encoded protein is CASSRDRGPSGNTIYF.

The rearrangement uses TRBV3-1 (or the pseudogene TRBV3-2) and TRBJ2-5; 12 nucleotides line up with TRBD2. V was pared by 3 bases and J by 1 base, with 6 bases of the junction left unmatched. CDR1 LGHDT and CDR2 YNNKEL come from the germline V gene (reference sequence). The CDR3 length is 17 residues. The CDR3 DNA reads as TGTGCCAGCAGCCAGGAACTAGCGGGGGGTCTCCAAGAGACCCAGTACTTC. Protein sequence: CASSQELAGGLQETQYF.

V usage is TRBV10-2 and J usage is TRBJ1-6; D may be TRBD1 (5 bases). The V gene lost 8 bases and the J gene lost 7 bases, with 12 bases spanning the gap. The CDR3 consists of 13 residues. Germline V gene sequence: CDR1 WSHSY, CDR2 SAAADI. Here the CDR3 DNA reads TGCGCCAGCTCGCGGGGCCAAAATTCACCCCTCCACTTT. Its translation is CASSRGQNSPLHF.

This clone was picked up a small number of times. The CDR3 region is CASSYGAGGQGNEQFF. The CDR3 bases are TGTGCCAGCAGTTACGGAGCGGGGGGGCAAGGCAATGAGCAGTTCTTC. The rearrangement links TRBV6-6 to TRBJ2-1; TRBD2 matches 10 bases. CDR3 length: 16 residues. Trimming cost V 2 bases and J 6 bases; bases outside gene matches: 7. The germline V gene has CDR1 MNHNY and CDR2 SVGAGI (reference sequence).

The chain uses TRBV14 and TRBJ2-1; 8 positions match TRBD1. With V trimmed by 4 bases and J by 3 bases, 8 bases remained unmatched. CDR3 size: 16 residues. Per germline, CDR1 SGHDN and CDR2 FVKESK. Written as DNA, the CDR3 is TGTGCCAGCAGCCCCAAAACACAGGGGGTCTACAATGAGCAGTTCTTC. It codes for CASSPKTQGVYNEQFF.

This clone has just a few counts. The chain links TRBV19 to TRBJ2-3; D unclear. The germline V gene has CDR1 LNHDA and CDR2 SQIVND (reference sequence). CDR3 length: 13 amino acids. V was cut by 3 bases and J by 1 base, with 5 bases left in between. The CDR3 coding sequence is TGTGCCAGTAGTATCATAGGCACAGATACGCAGTATTTT. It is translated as CASSIIGTDTQYF.

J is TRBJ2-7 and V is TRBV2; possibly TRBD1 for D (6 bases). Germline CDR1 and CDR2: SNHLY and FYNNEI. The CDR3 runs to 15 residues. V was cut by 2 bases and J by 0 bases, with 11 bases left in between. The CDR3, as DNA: TGTGCCAGCAGTGAACGAACAGGGAACTCCTACGAGCAGTACTTC. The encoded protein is CASSERTGNSYEQYF.

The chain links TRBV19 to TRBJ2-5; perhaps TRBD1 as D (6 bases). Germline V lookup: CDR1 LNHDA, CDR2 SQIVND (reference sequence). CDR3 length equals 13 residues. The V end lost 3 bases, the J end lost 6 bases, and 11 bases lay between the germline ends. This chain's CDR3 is CASSIDRLKTQYF. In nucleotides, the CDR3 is TGTGCCAGTAGTATTGACAGGTTGAAGACCCAGTACTTC.

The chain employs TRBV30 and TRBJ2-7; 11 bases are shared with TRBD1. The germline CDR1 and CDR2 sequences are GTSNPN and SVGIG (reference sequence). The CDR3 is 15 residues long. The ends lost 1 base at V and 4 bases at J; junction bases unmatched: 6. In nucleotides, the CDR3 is TGTGCCTGGAGTGGCGCAGGGACAGGGGGTTACGAGCAGTACTTC. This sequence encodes CAWSGAGTGGYEQYF.

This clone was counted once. CDR3 sequence (DNA): TGTGCCAGTAGTATAGTGGGCAGCACAGATACGCAGTATTTT. Translating it yields CASSIVGSTDTQYF. The chain joins TRBV19 to TRBJ2-3; D is ambiguous. The V gene's germline CDR1 is LNHDA and CDR2 SQIVND (reference sequence). V shed 1 base and J shed 0 bases, with 5 bases lying between them. The CDR3 sequence is 14 residues long.

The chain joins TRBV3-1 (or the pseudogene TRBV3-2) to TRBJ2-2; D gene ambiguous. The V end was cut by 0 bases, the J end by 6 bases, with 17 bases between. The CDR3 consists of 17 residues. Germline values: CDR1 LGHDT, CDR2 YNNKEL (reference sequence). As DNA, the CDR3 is TGTGCCAGCAGCCAAGAAGGCATGGGCTGGATACCCGGGGAGCTGTTTTTT. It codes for CASSQEGMGWIPGELFF.

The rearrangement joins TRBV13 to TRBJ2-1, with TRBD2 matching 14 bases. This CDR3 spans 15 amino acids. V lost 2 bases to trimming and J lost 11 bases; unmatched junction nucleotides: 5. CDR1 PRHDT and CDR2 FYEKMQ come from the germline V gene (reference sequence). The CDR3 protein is CASSLTGTSGGQQFF. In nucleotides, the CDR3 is TGTGCCAGCAGCTTAACCGGGACTAGCGGGGGCCAGCAGTTCTTC.